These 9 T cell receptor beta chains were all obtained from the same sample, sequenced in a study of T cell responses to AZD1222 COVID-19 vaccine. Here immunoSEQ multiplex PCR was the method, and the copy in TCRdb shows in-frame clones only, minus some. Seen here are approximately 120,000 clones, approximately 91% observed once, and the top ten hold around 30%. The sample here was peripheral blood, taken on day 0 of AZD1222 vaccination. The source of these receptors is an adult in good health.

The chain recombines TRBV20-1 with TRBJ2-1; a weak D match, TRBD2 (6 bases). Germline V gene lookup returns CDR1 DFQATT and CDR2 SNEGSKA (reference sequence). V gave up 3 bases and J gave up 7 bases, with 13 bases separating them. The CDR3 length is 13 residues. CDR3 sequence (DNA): TGCAGTGCTAGTTACCGGCGGGGTAATGAGCAGTTCTTC. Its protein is CSASYRRGNEQFF.

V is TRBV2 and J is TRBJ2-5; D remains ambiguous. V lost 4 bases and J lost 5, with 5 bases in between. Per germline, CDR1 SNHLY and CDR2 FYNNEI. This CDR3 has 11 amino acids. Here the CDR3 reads CASSGFETQYF. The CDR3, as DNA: TGTGCCAGCAGTGGATTTGAGACCCAGTACTTC.

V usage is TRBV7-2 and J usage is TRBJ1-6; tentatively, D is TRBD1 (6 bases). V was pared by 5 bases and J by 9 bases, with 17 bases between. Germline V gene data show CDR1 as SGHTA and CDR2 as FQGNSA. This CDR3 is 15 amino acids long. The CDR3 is CASSLGGAVGSPLHF. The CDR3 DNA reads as TGTGCCAGCAGCCTCGGGGGCGCAGTAGGTTCACCCCTCCACTTT. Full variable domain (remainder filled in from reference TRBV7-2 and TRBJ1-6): GAGVSQSPSNKVTEKGKDVELRCDPISGHTALYWYRQSLGQGLEFLIYFQGNSAPDKSGLPSDRFSAERTGGSVSTLTIQRTQQEDSAVYLCASSLGGAVGSPLHFGNGTRLTVT.

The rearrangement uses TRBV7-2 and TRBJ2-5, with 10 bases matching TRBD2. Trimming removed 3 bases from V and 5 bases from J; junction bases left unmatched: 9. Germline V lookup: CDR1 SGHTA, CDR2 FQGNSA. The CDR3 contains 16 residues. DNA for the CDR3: TGTGCCAGCAGCTTCCCCGTCGGTAGCGGGGGGGAGACCCAGTACTTC. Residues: CASSFPVGSGGETQYF.

The CDR3 nucleotides read TGTGCCAGCAGCTTGACAGGTTCCTATGGCTACACCTTC. Translating it yields CASSLTGSYGYTF. This chain connects TRBV5-8 to TRBJ1-2, with D possibly matching TRBD1 (5 bases). The germline V gene has CDR1 SGHTS and CDR2 YDEGEE. The length of the CDR3 is 13 residues. The germline V and J ends were trimmed by 1 base and 4 bases, with 8 bases remaining between them.

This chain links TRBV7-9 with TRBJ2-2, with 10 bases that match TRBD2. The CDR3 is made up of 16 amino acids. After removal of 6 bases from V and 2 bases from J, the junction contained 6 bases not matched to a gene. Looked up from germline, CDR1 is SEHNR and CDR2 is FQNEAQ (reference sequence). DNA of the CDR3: TGTGCCAGCAGGGAAGGACTAGCGGCCAACACCGGGGAGCTGTTTTTT. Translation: CASREGLAANTGELFF.

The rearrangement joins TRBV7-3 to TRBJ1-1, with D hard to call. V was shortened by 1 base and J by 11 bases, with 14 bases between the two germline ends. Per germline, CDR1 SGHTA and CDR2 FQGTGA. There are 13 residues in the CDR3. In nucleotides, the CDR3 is TGTGCCAGCAGCTTAAGGCAGACCTCCGTGGCTTTCTTT. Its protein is CASSLRQTSVAFF. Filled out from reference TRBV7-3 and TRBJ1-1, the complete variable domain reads GAGVSQTPSNKVTEKGKYVELRCDPISGHTALYWYRQSLGQGPEFLIYFQGTGAADDSGLPNDRFFAVRPEGSVSTLKIQRTERGDSAVYLCASSLRQTSVAFFGQGTRLTVV.

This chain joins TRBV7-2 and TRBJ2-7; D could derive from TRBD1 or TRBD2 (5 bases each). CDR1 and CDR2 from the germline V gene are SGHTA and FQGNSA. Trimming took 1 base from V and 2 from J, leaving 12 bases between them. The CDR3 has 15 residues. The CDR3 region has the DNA TGTGCCAGCAGCTTAGGAGATAGGGACCCCTACGAGCAGTACTTC. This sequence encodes CASSLGDRDPYEQYF.

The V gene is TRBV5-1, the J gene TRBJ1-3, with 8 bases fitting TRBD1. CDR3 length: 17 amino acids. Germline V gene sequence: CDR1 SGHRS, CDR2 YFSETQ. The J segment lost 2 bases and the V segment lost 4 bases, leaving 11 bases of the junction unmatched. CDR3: CASSPLATGVPGNTIYF. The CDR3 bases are TGCGCCAGCAGCCCCCTCGCGACAGGGGTTCCTGGAAACACCATATATTTT.